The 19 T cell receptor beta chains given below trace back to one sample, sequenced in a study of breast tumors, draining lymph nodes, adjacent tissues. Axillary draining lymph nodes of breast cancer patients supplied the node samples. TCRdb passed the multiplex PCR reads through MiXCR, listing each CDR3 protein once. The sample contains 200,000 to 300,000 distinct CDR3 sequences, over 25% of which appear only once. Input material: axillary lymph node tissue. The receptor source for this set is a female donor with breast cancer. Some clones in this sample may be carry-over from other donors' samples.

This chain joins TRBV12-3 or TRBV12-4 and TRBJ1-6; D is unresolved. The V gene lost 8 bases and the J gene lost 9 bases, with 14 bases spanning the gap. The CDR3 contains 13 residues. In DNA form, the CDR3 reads TGTGCCAGCGGACTAGCGGGAGGTTCACCCCTCCACTTT. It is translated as CASGLAGGSPLHF.

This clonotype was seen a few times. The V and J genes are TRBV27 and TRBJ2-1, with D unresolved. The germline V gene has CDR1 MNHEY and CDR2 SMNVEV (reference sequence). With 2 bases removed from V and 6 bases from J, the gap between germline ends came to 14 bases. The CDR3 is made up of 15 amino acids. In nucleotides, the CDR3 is TGTGCCAGCAGTTTAACCTCTCCATGGTCCAATGAGCAGTTCTTC. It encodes CASSLTSPWSNEQFF.

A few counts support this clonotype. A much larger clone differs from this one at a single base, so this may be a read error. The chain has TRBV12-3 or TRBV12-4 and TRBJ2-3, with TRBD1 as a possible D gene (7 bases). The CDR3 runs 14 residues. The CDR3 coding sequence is TGTGCCAGCAGTTCCCCTGGGAGGACAGGTACGCAGTATTTT. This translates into CASSSPGRTGTQYF.

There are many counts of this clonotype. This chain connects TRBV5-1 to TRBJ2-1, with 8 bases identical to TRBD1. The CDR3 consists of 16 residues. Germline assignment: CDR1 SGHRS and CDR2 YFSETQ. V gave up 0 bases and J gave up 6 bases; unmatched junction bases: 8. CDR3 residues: CASSLGGTGVGNEQFF. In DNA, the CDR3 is TGCGCCAGCAGCTTGGGGGGGACAGGCGTAGGCAATGAGCAGTTCTTC.

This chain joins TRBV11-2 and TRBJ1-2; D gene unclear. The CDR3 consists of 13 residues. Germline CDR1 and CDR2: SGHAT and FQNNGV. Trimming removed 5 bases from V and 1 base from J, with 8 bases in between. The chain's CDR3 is CASSPDINYGYTF. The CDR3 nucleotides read TGTGCCAGCAGCCCAGACATTAACTATGGCTACACCTTC. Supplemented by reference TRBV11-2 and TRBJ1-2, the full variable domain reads EAGVAQSPRYKIIEKRQSVAFWCNPISGHATLYWYQQILGQGPKLLIQFQNNGVVDDSQLPKDRFSAERLKGVDSTLKIQPAKLEDSAVYLCASSPDINYGYTFGSGTRLTVV.

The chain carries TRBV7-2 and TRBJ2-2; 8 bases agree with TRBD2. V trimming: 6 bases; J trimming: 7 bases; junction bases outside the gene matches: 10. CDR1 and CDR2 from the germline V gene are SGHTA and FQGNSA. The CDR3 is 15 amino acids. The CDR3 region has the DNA TGTGCCAGCAGTCCCGGGAGGGGGTTCATCGGGGAGCTGTTTTTT. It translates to CASSPGRGFIGELFF.

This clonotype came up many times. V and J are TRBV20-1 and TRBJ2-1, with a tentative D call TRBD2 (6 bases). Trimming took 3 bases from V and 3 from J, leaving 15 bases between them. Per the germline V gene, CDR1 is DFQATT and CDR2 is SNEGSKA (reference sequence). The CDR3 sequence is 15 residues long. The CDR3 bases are TGCAGTGCTAGCGTAGGCGGGATTTTCTACAATGAGCAGTTCTTC. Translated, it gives CSASVGGIFYNEQFF.

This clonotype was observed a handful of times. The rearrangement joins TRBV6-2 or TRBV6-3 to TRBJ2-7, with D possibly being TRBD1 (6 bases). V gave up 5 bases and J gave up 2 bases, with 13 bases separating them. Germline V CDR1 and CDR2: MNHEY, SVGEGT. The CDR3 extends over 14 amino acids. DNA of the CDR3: TGTGCCAGCAGTCCGACAGGTTACACCTACGAGCAGTACTTC. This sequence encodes CASSPTGYTYEQYF.

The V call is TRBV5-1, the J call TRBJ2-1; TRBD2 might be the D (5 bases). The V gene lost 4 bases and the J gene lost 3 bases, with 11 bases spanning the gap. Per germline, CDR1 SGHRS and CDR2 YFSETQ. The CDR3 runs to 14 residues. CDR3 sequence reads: CASSNSGGYNEQFF. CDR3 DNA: TGCGCCAGCAGCAACAGTGGAGGCTACAATGAGCAGTTCTTC. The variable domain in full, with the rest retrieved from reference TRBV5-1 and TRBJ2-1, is KAGVTQTPRYLIKTRGQQVTLSCSPISGHRSVSWYQQTPGQGLQFLFEYFSETQRNKGNFPGRFSGRQFSNSRSEMNVSTLELGDSALYLCASSNSGGYNEQFFGPGTRLTVL.

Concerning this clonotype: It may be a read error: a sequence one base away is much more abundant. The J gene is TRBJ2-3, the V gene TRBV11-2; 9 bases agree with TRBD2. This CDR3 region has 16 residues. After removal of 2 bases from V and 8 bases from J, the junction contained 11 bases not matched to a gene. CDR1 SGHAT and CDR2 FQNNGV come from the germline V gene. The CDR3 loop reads CASSLSDGPAGGTQYF. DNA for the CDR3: TGTGCCAGCAGCTTATCCGACGGACCAGCGGGAGGTACGCAGTATTTT.

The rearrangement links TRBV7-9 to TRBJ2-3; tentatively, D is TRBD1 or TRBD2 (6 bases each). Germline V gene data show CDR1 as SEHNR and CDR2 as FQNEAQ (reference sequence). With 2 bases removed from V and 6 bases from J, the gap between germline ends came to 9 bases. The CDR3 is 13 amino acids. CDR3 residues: CASSLKGGDTQYF. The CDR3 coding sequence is TGTGCCAGCAGCTTAAAAGGGGGGGATACGCAGTATTTT.

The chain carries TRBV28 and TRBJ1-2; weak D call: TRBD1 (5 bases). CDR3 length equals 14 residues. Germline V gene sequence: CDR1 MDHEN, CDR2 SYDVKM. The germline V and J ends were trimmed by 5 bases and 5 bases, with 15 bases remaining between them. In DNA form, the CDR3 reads TGTGCCAGCAGTCATTGGGGGGTTCAATATGGCTACACCTTC. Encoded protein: CASSHWGVQYGYTF.

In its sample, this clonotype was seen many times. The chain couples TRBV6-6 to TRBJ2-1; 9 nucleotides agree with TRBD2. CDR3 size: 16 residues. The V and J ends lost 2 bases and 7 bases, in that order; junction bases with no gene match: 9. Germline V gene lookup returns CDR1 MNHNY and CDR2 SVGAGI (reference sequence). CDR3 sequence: CASSYIRGRALNEQFF. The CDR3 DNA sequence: TGTGCCAGCAGTTACATCCGCGGGAGGGCCTTAAATGAGCAGTTCTTC.

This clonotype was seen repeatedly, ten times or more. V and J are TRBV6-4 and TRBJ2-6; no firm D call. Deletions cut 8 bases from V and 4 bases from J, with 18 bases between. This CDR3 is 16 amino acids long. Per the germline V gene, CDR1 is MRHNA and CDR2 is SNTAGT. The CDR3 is CASQPGDRPGANVLTF. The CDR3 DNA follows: TGTGCCAGCCAACCCGGAGACCGCCCGGGGGCCAACGTCCTGACTTTC.

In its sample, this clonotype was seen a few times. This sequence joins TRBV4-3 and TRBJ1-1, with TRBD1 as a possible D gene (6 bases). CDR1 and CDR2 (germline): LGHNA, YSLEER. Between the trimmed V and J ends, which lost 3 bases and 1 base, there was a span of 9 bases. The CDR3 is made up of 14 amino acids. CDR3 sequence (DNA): TGCGCCAGCAGCCAGGAACAGGGGAACACTGAAGCTTTCTTT. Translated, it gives CASSQEQGNTEAFF.

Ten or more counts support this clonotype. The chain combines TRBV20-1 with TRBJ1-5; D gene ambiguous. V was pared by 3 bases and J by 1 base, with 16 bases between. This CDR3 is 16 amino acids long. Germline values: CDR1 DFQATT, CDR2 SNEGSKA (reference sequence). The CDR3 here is CSASMVRWRSNQPQHF. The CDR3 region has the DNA TGCAGTGCTAGTATGGTTCGGTGGAGAAGCAATCAGCCCCAGCATTTT.

The CDR3 sequence: CASSGASTQPQHF. The CDR3 bases are TGTGCCAGCAGTGGGGCATCAACCCAGCCCCAGCATTTT. V usage is TRBV6-1 and J usage is TRBJ1-5; D is unresolved. The CDR3 is made up of 13 amino acids. V lost 4 bases and J 7 bases, leaving 11 bases between the germline ends. The germline V gene encodes CDR1 MNHNS and CDR2 SASEGT.

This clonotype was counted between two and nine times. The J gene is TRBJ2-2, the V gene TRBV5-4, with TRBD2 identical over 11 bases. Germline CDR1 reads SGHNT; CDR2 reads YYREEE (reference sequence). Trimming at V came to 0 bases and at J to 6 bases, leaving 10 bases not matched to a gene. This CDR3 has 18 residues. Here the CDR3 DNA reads TGTGCCAGCAGCTTGGACCCTTCTAGCGGGAGGATGGCCGGGGAGCTGTTTTTT. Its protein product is CASSLDPSSGRMAGELFF.

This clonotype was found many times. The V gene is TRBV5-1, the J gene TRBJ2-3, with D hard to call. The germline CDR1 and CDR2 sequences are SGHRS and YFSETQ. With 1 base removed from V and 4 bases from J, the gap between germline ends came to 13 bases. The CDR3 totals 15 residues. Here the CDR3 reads CASSLIWAGSDTQYF. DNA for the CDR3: TGCGCCAGCAGCTTGATTTGGGCCGGGTCAGATACGCAGTATTTT.